This is a list of T cell receptor beta chains from one sample in a study of cytomegalovirus exposure and HLA in healthy donors. Clones were sequenced by immunoSEQ multiplex PCR, and TCRdb holds only the in-frame ones, with some missing. The sample lists over 150,000 clones, nearly 80% occurring once. The material sequenced was PBMCs. These receptors came from a man under 40 in good health and CMV-seropositive. Both conserved end residues are trimmed from each CDR3. The D gene is left open where the match is weak.

D gene	V gene	J gene	CDR3 protein
TRBD2	TRBV6-1	TRBJ2-1	ASSSDPQRENEQF
-	TRBV5-4	TRBJ2-2	ASSLDSSTGELF
-	TRBV19	TRBJ2-2	ASTWGLSTGELF
-	TRBV5-1	TRBJ2-7	ASSPTGATYEQY
TRBD2	TRBV5-1	TRBJ2-2	ASSFLAGVTGELF
-	TRBV4-2	TRBJ1-2	ASSPNAPNPYT
TRBD2	TRBV9	TRBJ2-1	ASSVSGKTYNEQF
TRBD2	TRBV5-5	TRBJ2-7	ASKKRERSYEQY
TRBD2	TRBV15	TRBJ2-3	ATLQRRGYKDTQY
TRBD2	TRBV4-1	TRBJ2-1	ASSPKYGLAVNNEQF
TRBD2	TRBV2	TRBJ2-7	ASSPSGGWTEQY
TRBD2	TRBV9	TRBJ2-2	ASSASGLPTGELF
TRBD1	TRBV2	TRBJ1-5	ASSPGQASNQPQH
-	TRBV5-1	TRBJ2-1	ASSEDRANRGGVSGNEQF
TRBD1	TRBV7-2	TRBJ2-1	ASSLGFRDSRYNEQF
-	TRBV6-5	TRBJ1-2	ASIPASGGGYT
TRBD1	TRBV9	TRBJ1-4	ASSKGTEEKLF
-	TRBV2	TRBJ1-1	ASSEWAEGGTEAF
-	TRBV5-1	TRBJ2-1	ASSLLFGDEQF
-	TRBV5-5	TRBJ2-7	ASSIDLGGSYEQY
TRBD2	TRBV4-1	TRBJ2-3	ASSQDRYGRRSTDTQY
-	TRBV18	TRBJ2-5	ASSPGLAEETQY
TRBD2	TRBV5-4	TRBJ2-1	ASSLGGRPDNEQF
-	TRBV6-1	TRBJ2-1	ASSDRVQF
TRBD2	TRBV25-1	TRBJ2-1	ASSEAAGEGNEQF
-	TRBV6-1	TRBJ1-6	ASSAPAGGTSPLH